The sequence of this T cell receptor beta chain was determined in a study of CD8 T cells in ankylosing spondylitis (dated by TCRdb to 2017 to 2019). As for the study more broadly: The study set out to find disease-linked TCR variants by profiling T cell receptor beta repertoires in ankylosing spondylitis patients and healthy donors. In total, the full study cohort was made up of over a hundred healthy donors and more than 20 ankylosing spondylitis patients. Peripheral blood was sampled, and synovial fluid was also collected from ankylosing spondylitis patients. Findings and caveats that apply to the study as a whole: In peripheral blood, the disease-linked clones were found at relatively low frequencies and had a CD8+ phenotype. According to the report, matched synovial fluid samples from ankylosing spondylitis patients were significantly enriched for the disease-linked clones. Blood from ankylosing spondylitis patients appeared to be characterized by a TCR beta motif made up of under ten highly homologous amino acid variants. Some of the motif variants had been reported before in the synovial fluid and blood of reactive arthritis patients, a finding that suggests common disease-initiation mechanisms.

Spanning cysteine to phenylalanine, the CDR3 consists of 12 amino acids. The DNA shown is the 36-base CDR3, in frame from base 1. The junction carries 8 bases between V and J, which are trimmed by 5 bases and 3 bases respectively. This clonotype came up a few times. Its antigen specificity is not known. The record has no base qualities; no much larger clone is one base away. TCRdb shows the sequencer as Illumina HiSeq 2500. TCR beta libraries were prepared by quantitative 5'-RACE with molecular barcodes. Per the authors' processing: Disease-linked TCR variants were identified with a new computational method built on a probabilistic model of VDJ rearrangement. Using fastp at Q25 and MiXCR, TCRdb reprocessed the public reads and kept productive beta chains. For every CDR3 protein sequence, its rows merge into one entry that carries the most common genes and DNA. The V and J calls follow TCRdb's processing rather than the paper's. The sample records a few hundred thousand distinct CDR3 sequences, around 20% of which are singletons. Roughly 3.6% of the sample is taken by the ten largest.

Recombination joined TRBV12-3 or TRBV12-4 with TRBJ2-7; the D gene assignment is ambiguous. The specimen was blood, either unsorted or a sorted T cell fraction (not recorded which). This clonotype originated in a female donor with ankylosing spondylitis or in good health (not recorded which). In nucleotides, the sequence is TGTGCCAGCAGTCGGATAGTCTACGAGCAGTACTTC. Translated, it gives CASSRIVYEQYF.